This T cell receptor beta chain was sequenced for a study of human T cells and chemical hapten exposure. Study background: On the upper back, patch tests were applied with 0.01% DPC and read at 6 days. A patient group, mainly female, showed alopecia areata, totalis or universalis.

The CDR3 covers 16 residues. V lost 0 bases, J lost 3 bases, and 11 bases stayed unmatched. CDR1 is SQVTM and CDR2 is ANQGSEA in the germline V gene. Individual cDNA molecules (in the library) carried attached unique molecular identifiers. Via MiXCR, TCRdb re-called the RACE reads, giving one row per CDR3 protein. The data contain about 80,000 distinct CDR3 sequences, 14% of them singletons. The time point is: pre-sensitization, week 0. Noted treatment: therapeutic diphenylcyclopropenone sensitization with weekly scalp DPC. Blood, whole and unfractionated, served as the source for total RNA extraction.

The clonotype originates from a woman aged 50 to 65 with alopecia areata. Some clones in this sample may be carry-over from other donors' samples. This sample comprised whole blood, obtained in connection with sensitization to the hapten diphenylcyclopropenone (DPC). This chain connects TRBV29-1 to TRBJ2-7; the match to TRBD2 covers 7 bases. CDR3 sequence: CSVEDLGPAGLYEQYF. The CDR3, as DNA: TGCAGCGTTGAAGATCTCGGGCCAGCGGGACTCTACGAGCAGTACTTC.